The sample holds many counts of the clone carrying this T cell receptor beta chain. Its antigen is as yet unknown. The sample originates from a study of human T cells and chemical hapten exposure. Study-wide points: Expanded TCRs formed significantly more large CDR3 similarity clusters than controls.

In TCRdb, the RACE reads were re-called with MiXCR into one record per CDR3 protein. This sample has about 190,000 distinct CDR3 sequences, with around 23% found just once. Time point here: patch test 3, about 24 weeks after DPC sensitization. Specified treatment: therapeutic diphenylcyclopropenone sensitization with weekly scalp DPC. Alopecia patients between 18 and 70 years old and suitable for DPC were used as donors. From germline, CDR1 is DFQATT and CDR2 SNEGSKA (reference sequence). CDR3 length: 13 amino acids. V was shortened by 2 bases and J by 7 bases, with 12 bases between the two germline ends.

This specimen consisted of whole blood, obtained in connection with sensitization to the hapten diphenylcyclopropenone (DPC). The chain is built from TRBV20-1 and TRBJ2-4; the D gene is possibly TRBD1 (5 bases). This receptor was identified in a woman between 35 and 50 years old with alopecia areata. Some clones in this sample may be carry-over from other donors' samples. CDR3 amino acids: CSARSAGWNIQYF. CDR3 sequence (DNA): TGCAGTGCTAGATCTGCAGGGTGGAACATTCAGTACTTC.